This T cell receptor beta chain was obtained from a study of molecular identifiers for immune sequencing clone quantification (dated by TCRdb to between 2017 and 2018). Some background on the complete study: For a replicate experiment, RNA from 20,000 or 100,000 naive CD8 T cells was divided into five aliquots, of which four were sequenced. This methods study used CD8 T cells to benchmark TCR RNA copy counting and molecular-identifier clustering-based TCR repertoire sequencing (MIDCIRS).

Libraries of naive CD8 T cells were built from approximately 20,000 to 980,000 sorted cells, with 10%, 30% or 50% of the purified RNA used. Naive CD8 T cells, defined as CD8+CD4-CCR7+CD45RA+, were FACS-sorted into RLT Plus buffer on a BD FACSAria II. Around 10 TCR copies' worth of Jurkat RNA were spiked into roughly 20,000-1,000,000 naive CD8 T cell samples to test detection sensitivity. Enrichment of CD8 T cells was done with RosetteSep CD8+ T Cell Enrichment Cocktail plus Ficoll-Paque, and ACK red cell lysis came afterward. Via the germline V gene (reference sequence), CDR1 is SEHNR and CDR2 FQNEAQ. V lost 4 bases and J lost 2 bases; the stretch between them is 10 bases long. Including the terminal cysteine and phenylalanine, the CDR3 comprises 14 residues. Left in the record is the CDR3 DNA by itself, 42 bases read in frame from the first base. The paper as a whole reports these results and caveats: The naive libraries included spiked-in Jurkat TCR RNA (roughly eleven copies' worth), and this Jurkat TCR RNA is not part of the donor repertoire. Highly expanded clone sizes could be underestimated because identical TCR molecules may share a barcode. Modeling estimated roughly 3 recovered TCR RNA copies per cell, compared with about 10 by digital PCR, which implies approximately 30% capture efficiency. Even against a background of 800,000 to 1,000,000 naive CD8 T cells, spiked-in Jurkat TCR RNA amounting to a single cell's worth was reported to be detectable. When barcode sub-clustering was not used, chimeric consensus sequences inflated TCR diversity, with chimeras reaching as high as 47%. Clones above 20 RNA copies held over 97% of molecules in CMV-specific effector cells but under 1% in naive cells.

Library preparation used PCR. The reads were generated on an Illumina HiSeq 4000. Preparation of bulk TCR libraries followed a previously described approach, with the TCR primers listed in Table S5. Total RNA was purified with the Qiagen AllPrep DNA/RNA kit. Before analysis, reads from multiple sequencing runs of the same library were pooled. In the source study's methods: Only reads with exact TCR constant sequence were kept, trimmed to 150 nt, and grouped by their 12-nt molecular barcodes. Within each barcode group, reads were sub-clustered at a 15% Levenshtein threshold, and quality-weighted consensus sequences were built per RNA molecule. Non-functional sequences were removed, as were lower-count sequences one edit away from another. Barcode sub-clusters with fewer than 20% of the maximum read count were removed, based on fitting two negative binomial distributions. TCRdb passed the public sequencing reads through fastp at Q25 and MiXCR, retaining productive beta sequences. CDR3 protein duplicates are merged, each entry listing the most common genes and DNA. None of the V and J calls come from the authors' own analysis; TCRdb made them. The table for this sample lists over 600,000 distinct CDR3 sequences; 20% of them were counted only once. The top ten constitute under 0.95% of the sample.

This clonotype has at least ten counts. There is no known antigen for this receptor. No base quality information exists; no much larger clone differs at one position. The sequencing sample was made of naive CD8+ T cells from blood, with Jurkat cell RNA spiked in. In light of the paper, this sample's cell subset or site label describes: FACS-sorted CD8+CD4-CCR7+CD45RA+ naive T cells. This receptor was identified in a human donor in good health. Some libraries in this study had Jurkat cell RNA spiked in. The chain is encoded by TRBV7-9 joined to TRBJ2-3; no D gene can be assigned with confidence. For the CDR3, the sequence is CASSSVLYTDTQYF. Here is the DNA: TGTGCCAGCAGCTCGGTACTCTACACAGATACGCAGTATTTT.